These 32 T cell receptor beta chains share one sample of origin, sequenced in a study of T cell clones after liver transplantation (dated by TCRdb to the late 2010s). Library preparation employed the immunoSEQ multiplex PCR assay. TCRdb mirrors the immuneACCESS table, restricted to in-frame sequences. Some clones are absent from its copies; in checked studies, under half trace to an unresolved V gene, and the reason for the others is unknown. The sample profile shows fewer than 50,000 clones; around 84% of them were found once. 2% to 3% of the sample goes to the ten largest clones. This specimen consisted of CD4+ T cells from blood, obtained 24 months after liver transplant. All receptors come from a human patient who received a liver transplant. Post transplant, some T cells may arise from the graft donor.

J is TRBJ2-2 and V is TRBV4-3; 8 bases match TRBD2. Unmatched junction bases numbered 4, after V lost 0 bases and J lost 4 bases. Germline V gene sequence: CDR1 LGHNA, CDR2 YSLEER. The length of the CDR3 is 16 residues. The CDR3 nucleotides are TGCGCCAGCAGCCAAGATCAGCGGGGGAGCACCGGGGAGCTGTTTTTT. Translation: CASSQDQRGSTGELFF.

The rearrangement uses TRBV6-5 and TRBJ2-7; 8 bases map to TRBD1. Germline-derived CDR1 and CDR2 are MNHEY and SVGAGI. V lost 6 bases, J lost 5 bases, and 9 bases stayed unmatched. The CDR3 runs 14 residues. The DNA of the CDR3 is TGTGCCAGCAGGCACGGACAGGGCAAAAACGAGCAGTACTTC. Its translation is CASRHGQGKNEQYF.

V is TRBV27 and J is TRBJ2-3, with 10 bases identical to TRBD1. The germline CDR1 and CDR2 sequences are MNHEY and SMNVEV (reference sequence). This CDR3 contains 16 residues. The trim removed 0 bases at V and 0 bases at J, leaving 0 bases unmatched. The chain's CDR3 is CASSLSGQGSTDTQYF. Here the CDR3 DNA reads TGTGCCAGCAGTTTATCGGGACAGGGGAGCACAGATACGCAGTATTTT.

J is TRBJ2-3 and V is TRBV7-2; weak D call: TRBD2 (6 bases). V lost 4 bases and J lost 0, with 17 bases in between. The CDR3 runs 17 residues. The germline V gene encodes CDR1 SGHTA and CDR2 FQGNSA. This chain's CDR3 is CASSSLPPGLSTDTQYF. CDR3 nucleotides: TGTGCCAGCAGCTCCCTCCCGCCGGGACTCAGCACAGATACGCAGTATTTT.

In its sample, this clone is medium-sized. The chain links TRBV5-1 to TRBJ1-2, with a possible D match to TRBD1 (5 bases). Germline V gene lookup returns CDR1 SGHRS and CDR2 YFSETQ. Trimming took off 2 bases at V and 3 bases at J, with 11 bases between the two ends. The CDR3 covers 14 residues. This chain's CDR3 is CASSFESGDYGYTF. CDR3 bases: TGCGCCAGCAGCTTCGAATCGGGGGACTATGGCTACACCTTC.

The CDR3, as DNA: TGTGCCAGCAGCTCTCCGGGACTAGCGGGAGCCCATGAGCAGTTCTTC. Its translation is CASSSPGLAGAHEQFF. The chain recombines TRBV7-9 with TRBJ2-1; 14 bases align to TRBD2. The length of the CDR3 is 16 residues. V trimming: 4 bases; J trimming: 8 bases; junction bases outside the gene matches: 7. Germline loops: CDR1 SEHNR, CDR2 FQNEAQ (reference sequence).

This sequence joins TRBV11-2 and TRBJ2-7, with D possibly being TRBD1 (5 bases). The V gene lost 0 bases and the J gene lost 7 bases, with 10 bases spanning the gap. Germline CDR1 SGHAT, CDR2 FQNNGV. The CDR3 is 13 amino acids. The CDR3 loop is CASSLEPGWEQYF. The CDR3 bases are TGTGCCAGCAGCTTAGAACCAGGGTGGGAGCAGTACTTC.

The rearrangement links TRBV7-2 to TRBJ2-2; 9 positions match TRBD2. The CDR3 spans 17 residues. V trimming: 1 base; J trimming: 6 bases; junction bases outside the gene matches: 9. Germline V lookup: CDR1 SGHTA, CDR2 FQGNSA. CDR3 amino acids: CASSLVILAGYSGELFF. CDR3 coding DNA: TGTGCCAGCAGCTTAGTGATCCTAGCGGGATATTCCGGGGAGCTGTTTTTT. Supplemented by reference TRBV7-2 and TRBJ2-2, the full variable domain reads GAGVSQSPSNKVTEKGKDVELRCDPISGHTALYWYRQSLGQGLEFLIYFQGNSAPDKSGLPSDRFSAERTGGSVSTLTIQRTQQEDSAVYLCASSLVILAGYSGELFFGEGSRLTVL.

V is TRBV7-9 and J is TRBJ1-2; no clear D gene. V was clipped by 5 bases and J by 4 bases, with 17 bases between them. CDR1 and CDR2 from the germline V gene are SEHNR and FQNEAQ (reference sequence). The CDR3 consists of 15 residues. CDR3 sequence (DNA): TGTGCCAGCAGCCCCCAAGGATTTACCTCCTATGGCTACACCTTC. This encodes CASSPQGFTSYGYTF.

The chain employs TRBV7-3 and TRBJ2-6; 9 bases are shared with TRBD1. Germline V gene lookup returns CDR1 SGHTA and CDR2 FQGTGA. V trimming: 7 bases; J trimming: 3 bases; junction bases outside the gene matches: 7. The CDR3 totals 16 residues. The CDR3 DNA reads as TGTGCCAGCAAATCGGACAGGGGTGGTGGGGCCAACGTCCTGACTTTC. Translated, it gives CASKSDRGGGANVLTF.

The rearrangement uses TRBV7-9 and TRBJ2-5; the D gene is possibly TRBD1 (6 bases). Germline assignment: CDR1 SEHNR and CDR2 FQNEAQ (reference sequence). The germline V and J ends were trimmed by 3 bases and 1 base, with 12 bases remaining between them. The CDR3 has 15 residues. The CDR3 region has the DNA TGTGCCAGCAGCTTTTCAGGACAGCTCCAAGAGACCCAGTACTTC. Translating it yields CASSFSGQLQETQYF.

In this sample, this clone turned up once. This chain uses TRBV6-1 with TRBJ2-1; the D gene is possibly TRBD2 (6 bases). Germline lookup yields CDR1 MNHNS and CDR2 SASEGT. Deletions cut 3 bases from V and 8 bases from J, with 8 bases between. The CDR3 is 12 amino acids. CDR3 coding DNA: TGTGCCAGCAGTGACCTAGCGCATGAGCAGTTCTTC. Protein: CASSDLAHEQFF.

This clone was counted a few times. The chain carries TRBV28 and TRBJ1-4, with D unresolved. The V end lost 3 bases, the J end lost 7 bases, and 21 bases lay between the germline ends. The V gene's germline CDR1 is MDHEN and CDR2 SYDVKM. This CDR3 spans 17 amino acids. CDR3 in DNA: TGTGCCAGCAGTTTTTTACCCTCAGCTGGGTTGAGTGAAAAACTGTTTTTT. This gives the protein CASSFLPSAGLSEKLFF.

This chain connects TRBV5-1 to TRBJ2-5; 7 bases line up with TRBD1. Looked up from germline, CDR1 is SGHRS and CDR2 is YFSETQ. CDR3 length: 17 residues. V lost 0 bases and J lost 1; bases outside the gene matches: 9. DNA for the CDR3: TGCGCCAGCAGCTTGGTACCCGGGACAGCCCTCCAAGAGACCCAGTACTTC. The encoded protein is CASSLVPGTALQETQYF. Full variable domain (remainder filled in from reference TRBV5-1 and TRBJ2-5): KAGVTQTPRYLIKTRGQQVTLSCSPISGHRSVSWYQQTPGQGLQFLFEYFSETQRNKGNFPGRFSGRQFSNSRSEMNVSTLELGDSALYLCASSLVPGTALQETQYFGPGTRLLVL.

This chain uses TRBV19 with TRBJ1-4, with D tentatively TRBD1 (6 bases). Trimming left V 5 bases short and J 0 bases short, with 16 bases between. The CDR3 consists of 17 residues. Germline V gene lookup returns CDR1 LNHDA and CDR2 SQIVND (reference sequence). The CDR3 sequence: CASSGRRQDTTNEKLFF. CDR3 sequence (DNA): TGTGCCAGTAGTGGAAGGCGACAGGACACAACTAATGAAAAACTGTTTTTT. Using reference TRBV19 and TRBJ1-4 for the parts outside the CDR3, the full variable domain is DGGITQSPKYLFRKEGQNVTLSCEQNLNHDAMYWYRQDPGQGLRLIYYSQIVNDFQKGDIAEGYSVSREKKESFPLTVTSAQKNPTAFYLCASSGRRQDTTNEKLFFGSGTQLSVL.

The V gene is TRBV27, the J gene TRBJ1-1; TRBD1 might be the D (6 bases). Trimming pared 5 bases from V and 7 bases from J, leaving 14 bases between. The CDR3 consists of 13 residues. Germline V lookup: CDR1 MNHEY, CDR2 SMNVEV (reference sequence). The CDR3 nucleotides are TGTGCCAGCAGTGATACAGGGCTCCTTGAAGCTTTCTTT. Its protein is CASSDTGLLEAFF.

V usage is TRBV29-1 and J usage is TRBJ1-1; D is possibly TRBD1 (6 bases). There are 13 residues in the CDR3. The germline V gene has CDR1 SQVTM and CDR2 ANQGSEA. Here the CDR3 reads CNGRGQGYTEAFF. CDR3 nucleotides: TGCAACGGCCGAGGCCAGGGGTACACTGAAGCTTTCTTT.

The gene calls are TRBV13 and TRBJ2-7; perhaps TRBD1 as D (6 bases). V gave up 2 bases and J gave up 7 bases, with 12 bases separating them. Per germline, CDR1 PRHDT and CDR2 FYEKMQ (reference sequence). This CDR3 has 13 residues. The CDR3 bases are TGTGCCAGCAGCTTAAGGGGGTTCGGGGAGCAGTACTTC. It translates to CASSLRGFGEQYF.

V gene TRBV30 combines with J gene TRBJ1-2; D uncertain. The germline V gene encodes CDR1 GTSNPN and CDR2 SVGIG (reference sequence). The CDR3 extends over 12 amino acids. The V gene lost 2 bases and the J gene lost 5 bases, with 9 bases spanning the gap. The CDR3 region is CAWSTGRYGYTF. The CDR3 nucleotides read TGTGCCTGGAGTACTGGAAGGTATGGCTACACCTTC.

The chain joins TRBV5-1 to TRBJ1-2; TRBD1 agrees at 8 bases. The CDR3 sequence is 16 residues long. Looked up from germline, CDR1 is SGHRS and CDR2 is YFSETQ. V trimming: 0 bases; J trimming: 7 bases; junction bases outside the gene matches: 11. CDR3 amino acids: CASSLDWAGGLGGYTF. DNA for the CDR3: TGCGCCAGCAGCTTGGATTGGGCAGGGGGCTTGGGTGGCTACACCTTC.

The table lists this clone with a few counts. The rearrangement uses TRBV7-3 and TRBJ2-1; 14 nucleotides match TRBD2. Trimming removed 4 bases from V and 9 bases from J; junction bases left unmatched: 5. The CDR3 has 15 amino acids. Germline V lookup: CDR1 SGHTA, CDR2 FQGTGA. The CDR3 DNA reads as TGTGCCAGCAGCTGGGGGACTAGCGGGAGCGGTGAGCAGTTCTTC. Its protein product is CASSWGTSGSGEQFF.

This chain links TRBV7-2 with TRBJ1-1, with a weak D call TRBD1 (5 bases). Germline V CDR1 and CDR2: SGHTA, FQGNSA. V was shortened by 5 bases and J by 1 base, with 11 bases between the two germline ends. The CDR3 length is 14 residues. CDR3 residues: CASSPMGTNTEAFF. The CDR3 coding sequence is TGTGCCAGCAGCCCCATGGGGACGAACACTGAAGCTTTCTTT. The full variable domain, its missing parts supplied by reference TRBV7-2 and TRBJ1-1, is GAGVSQSPSNKVTEKGKDVELRCDPISGHTALYWYRQSLGQGLEFLIYFQGNSAPDKSGLPSDRFSAERTGGSVSTLTIQRTQQEDSAVYLCASSPMGTNTEAFFGQGTRLTVV.

The J gene is TRBJ2-1, the V gene TRBV11-2, with D uncertain. From germline, CDR1 is SGHAT and CDR2 FQNNGV. Trimming took off 0 bases at V and 12 bases at J, with 15 bases between the two ends. The CDR3 has 14 residues. The CDR3 is CASSLDGMPGWQFF. CDR3 coding DNA: TGTGCCAGCAGCTTAGATGGTATGCCAGGTTGGCAGTTCTTC.

CDR3 sequence (DNA): TGTGCCAGCAGTTCCATGGGGGGCCTCGAGCAGTACTTC. It specifies CASSSMGGLEQYF. The V and J genes are TRBV7-7 and TRBJ2-7, with D tentatively TRBD1 or TRBD2 (6 bases each). With 6 bases removed from V and 6 bases from J, the gap between germline ends came to 15 bases. Germline lookup yields CDR1 SSHAT and CDR2 FNYEAQ (reference sequence). The CDR3 consists of 13 residues.

V gene TRBV2 combines with J gene TRBJ1-5; 7 bases fit TRBD1. This CDR3 has 16 residues. V shed 4 bases, J shed 6 bases, and the junction held 12 bases outside the gene matches. The germline CDR1 and CDR2 sequences are SNHLY and FYNNEI. CDR3 loop: CASSASRRGGTQPQHF. CDR3 bases: TGTGCCAGCAGTGCAAGCCGGAGAGGGGGCACTCAGCCCCAGCATTTT. Complete variable domain (other parts from reference TRBV2 and TRBJ1-5): EPEVTQTPSHQVTQMGQEVILRCVPISNHLYFYWYRQILGQKVEFLVSFYNNEISEKSEIFDDQFSVERPDGSNFTLKIRSTKLEDSAMYFCASSASRRGGTQPQHFGDGTRLSIL.

The CDR3 DNA follows: TGTGCCAGCAGCTTCGAAAGGGGGTCCTACGAGCAGTACTTC. It is translated as CASSFERGSYEQYF. This sequence joins TRBV11-2 and TRBJ2-7; the D gene is possibly TRBD1 (6 bases). The CDR3 length is 14 residues. Trimming took off 3 bases at V and 1 base at J, with 10 bases between the two ends. CDR1 SGHAT and CDR2 FQNNGV come from the germline V gene.

This chain uses TRBV28 with TRBJ1-5; 7 bases line up with TRBD1. With 2 bases clipped from V and 2 bases from J, the junction kept 15 bases outside the gene matches. Germline V gene lookup returns CDR1 MDHEN and CDR2 SYDVKM. The CDR3 consists of 19 residues. CDR3 DNA: TGTGCCAGCAGTTTAGGTTTCGCCCTTCGACAGGGAGGCAATCAGCCCCAGCATTTT. Its translation is CASSLGFALRQGGNQPQHF.

The chain has TRBV11-3 and TRBJ2-7; TRBD2 aligns across 11 bases. The V gene's germline CDR1 is SGHNT and CDR2 YENEEA. The CDR3 is 15 amino acids. Trimming took 5 bases from V and 2 from J; bases not matched to a gene: 5. The CDR3 here is CASSRTSGSAYEQYF. The CDR3 DNA follows: TGTGCCAGCAGCCGTACTAGCGGGAGTGCCTACGAGCAGTACTTC.

This clone was observed once. The CDR3 sequence: CASSFLYEQFF. The DNA of the CDR3 is TGTGCCAGCAGCTTTCTTTATGAGCAGTTCTTC. The chain is built from TRBV11-2 and TRBJ2-1; D uncertain. Germline values: CDR1 SGHAT, CDR2 FQNNGV. The V gene lost 3 bases and the J gene lost 8 bases, with 5 bases spanning the gap. The CDR3 is 11 amino acids.

The V call is TRBV6-1, the J call TRBJ2-5; D is ambiguous. The CDR3 totals 12 residues. The V end was cut by 0 bases, the J end by 5 bases, with 4 bases between. CDR1 and CDR2 from the germline V gene are MNHNS and SASEGT. The DNA for the CDR3 is TGTGCCAGCAGTGAAGCGAAGGAGACCCAGTACTTC. This encodes CASSEAKETQYF.

This chain connects TRBV2 to TRBJ1-2; D is unresolved. The CDR3 length is 11 residues. CDR1 is SNHLY and CDR2 is FYNNEI in the germline V gene. Trimming stripped 6 bases from V and 5 bases from J, with 7 bases between. CDR3 nucleotides: TGTGCCAGCAGGGATTTATATGGCTACACCTTC. Amino acids: CASRDLYGYTF.

This chain uses TRBV27 with TRBJ2-7, with 10 bases aligning to TRBD1. The CDR3 runs 14 residues. Germline CDR1 reads MNHEY; CDR2 reads SMNVEV (reference sequence). J was trimmed by 4 bases and V by 7 bases; bases with no gene match: 7. The CDR3 here is CASTKRQGAYEQYF. CDR3 DNA: TGTGCCAGCACCAAACGACAGGGGGCATACGAGCAGTACTTC.